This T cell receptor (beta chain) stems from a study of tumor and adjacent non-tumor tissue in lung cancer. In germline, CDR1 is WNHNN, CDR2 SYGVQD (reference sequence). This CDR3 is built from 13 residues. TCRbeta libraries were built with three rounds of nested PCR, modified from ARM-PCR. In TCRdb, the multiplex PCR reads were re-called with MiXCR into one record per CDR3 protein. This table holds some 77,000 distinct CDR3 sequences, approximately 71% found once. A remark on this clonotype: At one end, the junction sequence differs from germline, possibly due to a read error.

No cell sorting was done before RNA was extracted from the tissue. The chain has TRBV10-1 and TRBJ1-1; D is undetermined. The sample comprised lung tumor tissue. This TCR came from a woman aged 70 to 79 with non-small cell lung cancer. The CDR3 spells CASSVQSNTEAFF. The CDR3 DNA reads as TGCGCCAGCAGTGTACAATCGAACACTGAGGCTTTCTTT.